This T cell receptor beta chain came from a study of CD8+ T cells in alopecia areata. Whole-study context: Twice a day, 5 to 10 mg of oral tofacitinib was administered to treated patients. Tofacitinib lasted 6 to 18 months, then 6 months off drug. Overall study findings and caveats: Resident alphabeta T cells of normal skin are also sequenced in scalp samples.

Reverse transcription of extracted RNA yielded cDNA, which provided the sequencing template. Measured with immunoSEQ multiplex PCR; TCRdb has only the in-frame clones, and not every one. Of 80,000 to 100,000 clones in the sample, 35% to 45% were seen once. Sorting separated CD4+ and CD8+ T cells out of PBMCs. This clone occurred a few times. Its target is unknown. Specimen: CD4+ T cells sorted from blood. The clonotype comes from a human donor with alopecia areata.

The CDR3 region is CASGRGLTDTQYF. CDR3 coding DNA: TGTGCCAGCGGTAGGGGACTGACAGATACGCAGTATTTT. The chain couples TRBV7-2 to TRBJ2-3; D possibly corresponds to TRBD2 (6 bases). Germline V gene data show CDR1 as SGHTA and CDR2 as FQGNSA. The CDR3 extends over 13 amino acids. V dropped 8 bases and J dropped 3 bases, with 12 bases sitting between them.